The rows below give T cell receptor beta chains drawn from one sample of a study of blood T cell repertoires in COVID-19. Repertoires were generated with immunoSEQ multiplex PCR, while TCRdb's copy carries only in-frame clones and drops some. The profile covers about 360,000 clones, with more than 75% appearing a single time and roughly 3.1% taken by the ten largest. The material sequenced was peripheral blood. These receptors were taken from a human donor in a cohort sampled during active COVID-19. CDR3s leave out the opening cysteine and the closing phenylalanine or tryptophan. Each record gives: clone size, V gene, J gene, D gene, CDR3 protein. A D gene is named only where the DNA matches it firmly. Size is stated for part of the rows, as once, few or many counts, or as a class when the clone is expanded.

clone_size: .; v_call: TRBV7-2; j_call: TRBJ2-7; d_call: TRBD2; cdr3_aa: ASSLVAGGAYEQY
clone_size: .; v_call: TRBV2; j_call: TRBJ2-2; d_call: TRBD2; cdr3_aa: ASSRTSGRVGELF
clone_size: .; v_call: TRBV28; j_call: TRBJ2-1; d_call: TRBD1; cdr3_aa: ARTDRDLSDEQF
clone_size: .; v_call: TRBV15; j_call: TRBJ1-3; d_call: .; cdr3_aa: ATSKLSSSGNTIY
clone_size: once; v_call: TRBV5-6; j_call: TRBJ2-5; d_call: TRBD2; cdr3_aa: ASRASGQETQY
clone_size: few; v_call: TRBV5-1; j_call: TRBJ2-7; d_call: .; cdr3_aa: ASSAEPGLFYEQY
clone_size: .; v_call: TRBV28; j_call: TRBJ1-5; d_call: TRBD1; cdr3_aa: ASSSGQGVLHQPQH
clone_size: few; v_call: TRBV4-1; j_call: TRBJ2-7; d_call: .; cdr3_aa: ASSQLQGSYEQY
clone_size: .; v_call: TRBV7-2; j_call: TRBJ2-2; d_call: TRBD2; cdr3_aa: ASSLMAGGYAGELF
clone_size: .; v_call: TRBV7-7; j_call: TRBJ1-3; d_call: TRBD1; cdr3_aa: ASSNRDRGLTRSGNTIY
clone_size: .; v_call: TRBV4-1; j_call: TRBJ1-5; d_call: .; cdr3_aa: ASSQGQSSNQPQH